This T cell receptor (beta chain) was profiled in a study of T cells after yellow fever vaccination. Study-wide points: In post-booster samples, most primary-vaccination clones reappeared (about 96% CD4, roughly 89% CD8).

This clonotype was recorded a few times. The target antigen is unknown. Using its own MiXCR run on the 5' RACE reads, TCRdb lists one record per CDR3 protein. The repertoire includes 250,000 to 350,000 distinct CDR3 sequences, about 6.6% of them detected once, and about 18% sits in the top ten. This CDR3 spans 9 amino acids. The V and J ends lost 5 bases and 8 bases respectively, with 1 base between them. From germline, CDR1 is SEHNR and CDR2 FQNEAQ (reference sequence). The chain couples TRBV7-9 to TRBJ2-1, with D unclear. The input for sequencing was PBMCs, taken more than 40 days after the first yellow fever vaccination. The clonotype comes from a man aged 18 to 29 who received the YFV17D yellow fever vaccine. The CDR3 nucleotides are TGTGCCAGCAGCCATGAGCAGTTCTTC. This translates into CASSHEQFF.